Below, 10 T cell receptor beta chains from the same sample are listed, as sequenced in a study of blood T cell repertoires in COVID-19 (dated by TCRdb to about 2020). Library construction relied on the immunoSEQ multiplex PCR assay. TCRdb provides this immuneACCESS table in a form limited to in-frame rearrangements. Some clones are lacking; in checked studies, under half of them reflect an unresolved V gene, and why the rest are absent is not known. For this sample there are roughly 91,000 clones; 84% appear just once. The top ten constitute less than 2% of the sample. The sequenced material came from peripheral blood. The origin of the receptors is a man between 65 and 85 years old with active or convalescent COVID-19.

This sequence joins TRBV7-2 and TRBJ2-5; 12 nucleotides line up with TRBD2. With 1 base clipped from V and 4 bases from J, the junction kept 7 bases outside the gene matches. Germline CDR1 reads SGHTA; CDR2 reads FQGNSA. The CDR3 length is 17 residues. Here the CDR3 reads CASSLGLLAGGTETQYF. The CDR3 DNA is TGTGCCAGCAGCTTAGGTTTACTAGCGGGGGGAACAGAGACCCAGTACTTC.

The rearrangement joins TRBV28 to TRBJ1-1; 8 bases are a match to TRBD1. Per germline, CDR1 MDHEN and CDR2 SYDVKM. V was pared by 4 bases and J by 0 bases, with 7 bases of the junction left unmatched. CDR3 length: 16 residues. In nucleotides, the CDR3 is TGTGCCAGCAGTTCCACCGGGACAGGCCTGAACACTGAAGCTTTCTTT. It encodes CASSSTGTGLNTEAFF. The full variable domain, with the rest looked up from reference TRBV28 and TRBJ1-1, is DVKVTQSSRYLVKRTGEKVFLECVQDMDHENMFWYRQDPGLGLRLIYFSYDVKMKEKGDIPEGYSVSREKKERFSLILESASTNQTSMYLCASSSTGTGLNTEAFFGQGTRLTVV.

CDR3 sequence (DNA): TGTGCCACCAGCAGAGATATGGCGGATTATAATTCACCCCTCCACTTT. Translating it yields CATSRDMADYNSPLHF. The chain couples TRBV15 to TRBJ1-6; D is unclear. V lost 0 bases to trimming and J lost 4 bases, with 10 bases between them. In germline, CDR1 is LNHNV, CDR2 YYDKDF (reference sequence). The CDR3 has 16 residues.

This clone has only one observation. The V gene is TRBV29-1, the J gene TRBJ1-2; 7 nucleotides line up with TRBD1. This CDR3 spans 13 amino acids. From germline, CDR1 is SQVTM and CDR2 ANQGSEA. V dropped 7 bases and J dropped 2; count of bases not matched to a gene: 7. This CDR3 is CSAHRGGNYGYTF. CDR3 nucleotides: TGCAGCGCCCACAGGGGCGGAAACTATGGCTACACCTTC.

The genes are TRBV7-2 and TRBJ2-1; TRBD2 is a possible D gene (5 bases). Deletions cut 4 bases from V and 9 bases from J, with 13 bases between. This CDR3 has 13 residues. Looked up from germline, CDR1 is SGHTA and CDR2 is FQGNSA. This CDR3 is CASSSLRGGEQFF. CDR3 nucleotides: TGTGCCAGCAGCTCCTTACGGGGTGGTGAGCAGTTCTTC.

The chain carries TRBV19 and TRBJ1-5, with 9 bases fitting TRBD1. CDR3 length: 14 residues. V dropped 6 bases and J dropped 1; count of bases not matched to a gene: 1. Germline V CDR1 and CDR2: LNHDA, SQIVND (reference sequence). Written as DNA, the CDR3 is TGTGCCAGTAGGGGGACAGGGAGCAATCAGCCCCAGCATTTT. It specifies CASRGTGSNQPQHF.

The chain joins TRBV28 to TRBJ1-5; 8 bases map to TRBD1. CDR1 is MDHEN, CDR2 SYDVKM, per germline. The CDR3 runs 13 residues. Unmatched junction bases numbered 5, after V lost 7 bases and J lost 6 bases. The CDR3 region has the DNA TGTGCCAGCACCGCGGACAGGGTTCAGCCCCAGCATTTT. Its protein product is CASTADRVQPQHF.

This clone was picked up many times. J is TRBJ2-3 and V is TRBV28; 11 positions match TRBD2. From germline, CDR1 is MDHEN and CDR2 SYDVKM. Trimming cost V 3 bases and J 2 bases; bases outside gene matches: 7. This CDR3 is 17 amino acids long. CDR3 DNA sequence: TGTGCCAGCAGTTTTAGCGGGGGGGATTTCCCCACAGATACGCAGTATTTT. The encoded protein is CASSFSGGDFPTDTQYF.

The genes are TRBV25-1 and TRBJ2-2; tentatively, D is TRBD1 (5 bases). Trimming stripped 4 bases from V and 7 bases from J, with 16 bases between. Germline V gives CDR1 MGHDK, CDR2 SYGVNS. The CDR3 is 15 residues long. CDR3 residues: CASSAGKGQGGELFF. The CDR3 DNA follows: TGTGCCAGCAGTGCTGGGAAGGGGCAAGGCGGGGAGCTGTTTTTT.

The CDR3 DNA follows: TGTGCCAGCAGCCCCACGGGACAGATCTATGGCTACACCTTC. As protein: CASSPTGQIYGYTF. The gene calls are TRBV28 and TRBJ1-2, with 7 bases identical to TRBD1. The CDR3 is 14 amino acids. From germline, CDR1 is MDHEN and CDR2 SYDVKM. The J segment lost 4 bases and the V segment lost 6 bases, leaving 8 bases of the junction unmatched.